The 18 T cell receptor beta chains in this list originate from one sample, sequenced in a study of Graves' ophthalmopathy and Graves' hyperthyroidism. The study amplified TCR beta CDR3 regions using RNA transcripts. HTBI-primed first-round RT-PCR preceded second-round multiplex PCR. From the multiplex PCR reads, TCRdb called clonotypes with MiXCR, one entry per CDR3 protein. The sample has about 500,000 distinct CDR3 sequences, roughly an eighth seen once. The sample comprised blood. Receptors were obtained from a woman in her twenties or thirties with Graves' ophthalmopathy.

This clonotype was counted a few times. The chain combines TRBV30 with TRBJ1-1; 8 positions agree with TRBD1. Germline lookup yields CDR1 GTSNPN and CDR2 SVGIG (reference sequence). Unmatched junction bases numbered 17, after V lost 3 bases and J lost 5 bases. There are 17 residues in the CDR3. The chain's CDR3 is CAWRALSDRGGRTEAFF. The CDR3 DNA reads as TGTGCCTGGAGGGCCCTCTCAGACAGGGGAGGGAGGACTGAAGCTTTCTTT.

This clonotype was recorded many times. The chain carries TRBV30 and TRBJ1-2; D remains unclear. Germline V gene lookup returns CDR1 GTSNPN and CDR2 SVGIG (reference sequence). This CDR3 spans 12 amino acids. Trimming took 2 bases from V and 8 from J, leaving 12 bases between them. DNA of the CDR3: TGTGCCTGGAGTAGGGATTCCCGGGGCTACACCTTC. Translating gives CAWSRDSRGYTF. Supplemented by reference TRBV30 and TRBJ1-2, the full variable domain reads SQTIHQWPATLVQPVGSPLSLECTVEGTSNPNLYWYRQAAGRGLQLLFYSVGIGQISSEVPQNLSASRPQDRQFILSSKKLLLSDSGFYLCAWSRDSRGYTFGSGTRLTVV.

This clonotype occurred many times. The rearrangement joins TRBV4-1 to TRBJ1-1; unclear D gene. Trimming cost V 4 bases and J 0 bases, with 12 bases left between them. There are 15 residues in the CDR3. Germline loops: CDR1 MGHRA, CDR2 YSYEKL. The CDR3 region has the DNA TGCGCCAGCAGCCTGTATCCGGGGATGAACACTGAAGCTTTCTTT. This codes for CASSLYPGMNTEAFF.

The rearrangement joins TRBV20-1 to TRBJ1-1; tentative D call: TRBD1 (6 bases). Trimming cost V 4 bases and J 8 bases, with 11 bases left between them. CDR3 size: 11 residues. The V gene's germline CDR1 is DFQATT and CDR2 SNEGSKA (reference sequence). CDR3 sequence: CSATRGQEAFF. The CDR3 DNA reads TGCAGTGCTACTCGAGGACAGGAAGCTTTCTTT.

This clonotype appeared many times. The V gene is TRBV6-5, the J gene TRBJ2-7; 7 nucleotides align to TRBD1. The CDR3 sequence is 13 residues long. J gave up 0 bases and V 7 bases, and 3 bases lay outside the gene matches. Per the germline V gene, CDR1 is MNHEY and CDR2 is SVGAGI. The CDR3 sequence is CASMRTGSYEQYF. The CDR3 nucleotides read TGTGCCAGCATGCGGACAGGCTCCTACGAGCAGTACTTC.

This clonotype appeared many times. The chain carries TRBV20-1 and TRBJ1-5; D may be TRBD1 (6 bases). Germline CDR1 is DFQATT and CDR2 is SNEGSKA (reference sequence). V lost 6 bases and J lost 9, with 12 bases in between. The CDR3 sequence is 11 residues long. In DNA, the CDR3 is TGCAGTGCATACAGGGAACCGCCCCAGCATTTT. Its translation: CSAYREPPQHF.

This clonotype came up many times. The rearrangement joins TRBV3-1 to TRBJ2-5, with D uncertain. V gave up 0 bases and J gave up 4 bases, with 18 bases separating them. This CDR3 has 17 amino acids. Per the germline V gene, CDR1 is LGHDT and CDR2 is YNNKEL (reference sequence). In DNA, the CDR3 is TGTGCCAGCAGCCAAGATGAGTTAGGAGACATCATAGAGACCCAGTACTTC. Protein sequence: CASSQDELGDIIETQYF.

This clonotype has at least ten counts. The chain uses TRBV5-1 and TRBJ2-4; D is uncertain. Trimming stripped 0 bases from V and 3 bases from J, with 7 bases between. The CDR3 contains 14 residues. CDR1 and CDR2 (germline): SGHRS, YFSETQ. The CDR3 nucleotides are TGCGCCAGCAGCTTGGCGGTGGGCAAAAACATTCAGTACTTC. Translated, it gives CASSLAVGKNIQYF.

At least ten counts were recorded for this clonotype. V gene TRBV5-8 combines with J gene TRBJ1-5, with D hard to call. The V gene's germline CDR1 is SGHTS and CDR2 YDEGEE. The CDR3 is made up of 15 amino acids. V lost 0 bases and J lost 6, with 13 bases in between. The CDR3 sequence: CASSLGTFAGQPQHF. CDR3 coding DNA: TGTGCCAGCAGCTTGGGTACGTTTGCTGGTCAGCCCCAGCATTTT.

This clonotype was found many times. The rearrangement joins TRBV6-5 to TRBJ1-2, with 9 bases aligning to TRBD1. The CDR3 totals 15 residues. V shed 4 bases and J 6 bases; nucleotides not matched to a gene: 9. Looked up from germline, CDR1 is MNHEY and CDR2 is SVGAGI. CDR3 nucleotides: TGTGCCAGCAGTTCCGTATCCGGGACAGGGAATGGCTACACCTTC. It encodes CASSSVSGTGNGYTF.

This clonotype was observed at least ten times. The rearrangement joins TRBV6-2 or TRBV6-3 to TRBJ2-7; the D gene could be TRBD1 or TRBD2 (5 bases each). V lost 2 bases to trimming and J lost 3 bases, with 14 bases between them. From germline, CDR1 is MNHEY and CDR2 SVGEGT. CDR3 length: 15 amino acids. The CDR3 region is CASSYERTTRYEQYF. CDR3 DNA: TGTGCCAGCAGTTACGAGCGGACAACCCGCTACGAGCAGTACTTC.

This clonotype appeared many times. CDR3 in amino acids: CASSPGVAGAYEQYF. CDR3 nucleotide sequence: TGTGCCAGCAGCCCCGGTGTAGCGGGGGCCTACGAGCAGTACTTC. The chain is built from TRBV2 and TRBJ2-7, with 9 bases identical to TRBD2. Per the germline V gene, CDR1 is SNHLY and CDR2 is FYNNEI. This CDR3 region has 15 residues. V was pared by 6 bases and J by 2 bases, with 8 bases of the junction left unmatched.

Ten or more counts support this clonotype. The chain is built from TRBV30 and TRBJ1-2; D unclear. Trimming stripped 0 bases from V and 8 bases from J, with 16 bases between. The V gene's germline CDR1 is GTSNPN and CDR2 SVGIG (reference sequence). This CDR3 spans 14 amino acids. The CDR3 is CAWSVLKGARGYTF. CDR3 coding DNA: TGTGCCTGGAGTGTACTAAAGGGCGCGCGCGGCTACACCTTC.

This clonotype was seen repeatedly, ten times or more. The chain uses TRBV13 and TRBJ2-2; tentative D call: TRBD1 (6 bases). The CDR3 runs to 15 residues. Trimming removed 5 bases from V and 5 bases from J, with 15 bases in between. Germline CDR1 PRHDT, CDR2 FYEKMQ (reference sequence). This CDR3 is CASSAPRGRTGELFF. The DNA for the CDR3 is TGTGCCAGCAGCGCGCCCAGGGGACGAACCGGGGAGCTGTTTTTT.

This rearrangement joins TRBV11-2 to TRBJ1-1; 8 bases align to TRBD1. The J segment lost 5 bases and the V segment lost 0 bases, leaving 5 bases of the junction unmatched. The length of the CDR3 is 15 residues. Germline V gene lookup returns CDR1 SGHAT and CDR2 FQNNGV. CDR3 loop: CASSLEPWTGTEAFF. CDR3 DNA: TGTGCCAGCAGCTTAGAGCCCTGGACAGGGACTGAAGCTTTCTTT.

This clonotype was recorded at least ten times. This chain's CDR3 is CASSYRQAGSPLHF. Written as DNA, the CDR3 is TGTGCCAGCAGTTACCGGCAGGCGGGTTCACCCCTCCACTTT. The V and J genes are TRBV27 and TRBJ1-6, with D hard to call. Germline V CDR1 and CDR2: MNHEY, SMNVEV (reference sequence). This CDR3 region has 14 residues. Between the trimmed V and J ends, which lost 4 bases and 9 bases, there was a span of 13 bases.

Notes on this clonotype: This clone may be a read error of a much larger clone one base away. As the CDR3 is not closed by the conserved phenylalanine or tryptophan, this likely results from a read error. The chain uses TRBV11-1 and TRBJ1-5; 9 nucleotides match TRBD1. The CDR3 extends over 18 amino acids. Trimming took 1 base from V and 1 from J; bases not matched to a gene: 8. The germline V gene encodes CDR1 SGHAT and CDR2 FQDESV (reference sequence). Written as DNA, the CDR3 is TGTGCCAGCAGCTTAGTTTTAGGGACAGGGACGAGCAATCAGCCCCAGCATGTT. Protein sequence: CASSLVLGTGTSNQPQHV.

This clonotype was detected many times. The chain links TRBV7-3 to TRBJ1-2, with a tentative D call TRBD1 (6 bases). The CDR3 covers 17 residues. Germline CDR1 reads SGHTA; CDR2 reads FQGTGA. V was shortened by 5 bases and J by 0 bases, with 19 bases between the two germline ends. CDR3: CASSTKLSGEANYGYTF. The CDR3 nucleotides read TGTGCCAGCAGCACCAAACTGTCAGGGGAAGCTAACTATGGCTACACCTTC.